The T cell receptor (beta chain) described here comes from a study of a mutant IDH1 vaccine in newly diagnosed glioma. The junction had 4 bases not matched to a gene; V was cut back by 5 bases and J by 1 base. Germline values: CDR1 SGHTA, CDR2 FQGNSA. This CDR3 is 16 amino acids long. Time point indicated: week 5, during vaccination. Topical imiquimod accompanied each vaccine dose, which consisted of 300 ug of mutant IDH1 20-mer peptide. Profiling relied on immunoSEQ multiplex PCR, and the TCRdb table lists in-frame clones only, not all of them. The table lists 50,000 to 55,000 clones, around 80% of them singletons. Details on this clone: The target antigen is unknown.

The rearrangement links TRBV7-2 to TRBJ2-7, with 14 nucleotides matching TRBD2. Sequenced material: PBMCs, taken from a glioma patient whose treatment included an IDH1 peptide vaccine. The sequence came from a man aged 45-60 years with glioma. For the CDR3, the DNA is TGTGCCAGCAGCCTAGGACTAGCGGGGGGATCCTACGAGCAGTACTTC. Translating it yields CASSLGLAGGSYEQYF.